This T cell receptor (beta chain) came from a study of CD8 T cells in Susac syndrome. General study results and limits: It was acknowledged in the study that its TCR sequencing and HLA analysis involved a relatively small number of individuals.

The study sequenced TCR beta in blood CD8+ and CD4+ T cells. This clonotype was seen only once. Its cognate antigen is unknown. RNA, at about 0.45 to 1 ug, was reverse transcribed with random hexamers. Amplification of TCR beta CDR3 was carried out by immunoSEQ multiplex PCR, which covered 54 Vbeta and 13 Jbeta segments. TCRdb reprocessed the immunoSEQ multiplex PCR reads with MiXCR, giving one entry per CDR3 protein. Here the sample spans around 71,000 distinct CDR3 sequences, 96% being singletons. This receptor was obtained from a human donor with multiple sclerosis. Sequenced input: CD4+ T cells from PBMCs.

This CDR3 is CASSLDGHRPTGELFF. CDR3 nucleotides: TGCGCCAGCAGCTTGGACGGTCATAGGCCCACCGGGGAGCTGTTTTTT. V and J are TRBV5-1 and TRBJ2-2, with D uncertain. The CDR3 is made up of 16 amino acids. Trimming stripped 0 bases from V and 4 bases from J, with 13 bases between. CDR1 and CDR2 from the germline V gene are SGHRS and YFSETQ.